This is a list of T cell receptor beta chains from one sample in a study of blood T cell repertoires in COVID-19. This table comes from immunoSEQ multiplex PCR, and its TCRdb copy is limited to in-frame clones, with some not included. The sample has roughly 280,000 clones; 75% to 95% are singletons. The source material was PBMCs or T cells enriched from blood (not recorded which). These receptors came from a man aged 35 to 55 who had been exposed to COVID-19. Each CDR3 is given with its conserved first and last residue. The D gene is left open where the match is weak. Size tells how often a clone was seen (once, few, many) or the class of an expanded clone, and some rows leave it out.

J	size	D	length	V	CDR3	DNA
TRBJ1-6	once	-	17	TRBV18	CASSPDRGSSYNSPLHF	TGTGCCAGCTCACCAGATCGAGGGAGCTCCTATAATTCACCCCTCCACTTT
TRBJ2-3	-	-	15	TRBV5-4	CASSWTATTSDTQYF	TGTGCCAGCAGCTGGACAGCGACTACGTCAGATACGCAGTATTTT
TRBJ1-2	-	-	14	TRBV4-1	CASSQASGLSGYTF	TGCGCCAGCAGCCAAGCGTCAGGGTTGAGTGGCTACACCTTC
TRBJ1-2	once	TRBD1	14	TRBV30	CAWSEGQGRYGYTF	TGTGCCTGGAGTGAAGGACAGGGACGATATGGCTACACCTTC
TRBJ2-3	-	TRBD2	16	TRBV6-1	CASSEAAGGSTDTQYF	TGTGCCAGCAGTGAAGCGGCGGGAGGATCCACAGATACGCAGTATTTT
TRBJ1-2	-	-	15	TRBV28	CASSLGGVLNYGYTF	TGTGCCAGCAGTTTAGGAGGGGTATTAAACTATGGCTACACCTTC
TRBJ2-7	-	TRBD1	16	TRBV4-1	CASSQEQGVRSYEQYF	TGCGCCAGCAGCCAAGAGCAGGGGGTGCGGTCCTACGAGCAGTACTTC
TRBJ1-4	-	-	14	TRBV19	CASSAGAVNEKLFF	TGTGCCAGTAGTGCGGGGGCGGTTAATGAAAAACTGTTTTTT
TRBJ2-3	-	TRBD2	16	TRBV5-1	CASSLVAGTGTDTQYF	TGCGCCAGCAGCTTGGTAGCGGGAACAGGTACAGATACGCAGTATTTT
TRBJ2-1	-	TRBD1	14	TRBV7-3	CASSLGTAYNEQFF	TGTGCCAGCAGCTTAGGGACAGCCTACAATGAGCAGTTCTTC
TRBJ2-2	-	-	13	TRBV5-4	CASSYTGDGELFF	TGTGCCAGCAGCTATACAGGCGACGGGGAGCTGTTTTTT
TRBJ1-1	-	-	12	TRBV6-2/TRBV6-3	CASSPPLAEAFF	TGTGCCAGCAGTCCCCCCCTGGCGGAGGCTTTCTTT
TRBJ1-2	-	-	15	TRBV7-9	CASSFPGLSESGYTF	TGTGCCAGCAGCTTCCCGGGACTCTCAGAGAGCGGCTACACCTTC
TRBJ1-3	once	-	16	TRBV2	CASSGYGSFSGNTIYF	TGTGCCAGCAGTGGATACGGTAGCTTCTCTGGAAACACCATATATTTT
TRBJ2-3	few	-	12	TRBV4-1	CASSHITDTQYF	TGCGCCAGCAGCCACATCACAGATACGCAGTATTTT
TRBJ1-2	once	-	15	TRBV19	CASSIDQSGRGGYTF	TGTGCCAGTAGTATAGATCAGTCAGGGCGTGGTGGCTACACCTTC
TRBJ2-1	-	-	15	TRBV5-1	CASSLGLSSYNEQFF	TGCGCCAGCAGCTTGGGCCTGAGCTCCTACAATGAGCAGTTCTTC
TRBJ1-1	-	-	14	TRBV10-3	CAISVNGENTEAFF	TGTGCCATCAGTGTGAACGGGGAGAACACTGAAGCTTTCTTT
TRBJ2-7	-	-	16	TRBV19	CASSISLPEGSYEQYF	TGTGCCAGTAGTATTTCCTTACCGGAGGGTTCCTACGAGCAGTACTTC
TRBJ2-5	-	TRBD1	14	TRBV12-5	CASGLVTGEETQYF	TGTGCTAGTGGTTTGGTGACAGGGGAAGAGACCCAGTACTTC
TRBJ1-5	once	-	13	TRBV20-1	CSASRSNNQPQHF	TGCAGTGCTAGTCGGAGCAACAATCAGCCCCAGCATTTT
TRBJ1-2	-	TRBD1	17	TRBV19	CASSIYSQGRFNYGYTF	TGTGCCAGTAGTATTTACTCACAGGGGCGTTTCAACTATGGCTACACCTTC
TRBJ2-2	-	-	14	TRBV11-3	CASSPPTNTGELFF	TGTGCCAGCAGCCCACCCACAAACACCGGGGAGCTGTTTTTT
TRBJ2-3	-	-	14	TRBV18	CASSPPGALDTQYF	TGTGCCAGCTCACCACCGGGGGCATTGGATACGCAGTATTTT
TRBJ1-2	-	TRBD1	20	TRBV18	CASSPPSIGAGTGGAYGYTF	TGTGCCAGCTCACCACCGTCCATAGGCGCCGGGACAGGGGGCGCGTATGGCTACACCTTC
TRBJ1-1	-	-	14	TRBV19	CASSIGTGGTEAFF	TGTGCCAGTAGTATAGGAACGGGGGGGACTGAAGCTTTCTTT
TRBJ1-6	-	TRBD1	16	TRBV7-8	CASSPRDRAYNSPLHF	TGTGCCAGCAGTCCGAGGGACAGGGCGTATAATTCACCCCTCCACTTT
TRBJ2-1	-	TRBD2	18	TRBV19	CASSIGGLAGVLYNEQFF	TGTGCCAGTAGTATAGGGGGGCTAGCGGGAGTCTTGTACAATGAGCAGTTCTTC
TRBJ2-7	-	TRBD1	13	TRBV2	CASEGTGVREQYF	TGTGCCAGCGAGGGGACAGGTGTTCGTGAGCAGTACTTC
TRBJ1-6	-	-	15	TRBV10-2	CASSDGDRYNSPLHF	TGCGCCAGCAGTGACGGGGATCGATATAATTCACCCCTCCACTTT
TRBJ2-1	-	TRBD2	16	TRBV6-2/TRBV6-3	CASSPRTSGGGTRQFF	TGTGCCAGCAGCCCTAGGACTAGCGGGGGAGGGACTCGGCAGTTCTTC
TRBJ1-1	few	-	11	TRBV6-5	CASSRGAEAFF	TGTGCCAGCAGCAGGGGCGCTGAAGCTTTCTTT
TRBJ1-2	-	-	14	TRBV27	CASRSLTQGMSYTF	TGTGCCAGCAGAAGCCTAACTCAGGGGATGAGCTACACCTTC